The present entry profiles one TCR beta chain with its context. This record belongs to a study of blood T cell repertoires in COVID-19. Sequencing used immunoSEQ multiplex PCR; TCRdb keeps in-frame clones, though not all of them. The profile shows 88,000 or so clones, around 79% of them singletons. The ends were cut back, 0 bases at V and 3 bases at J, with 10 bases in the middle. From germline, CDR1 is LGHDT and CDR2 YNNKEL (reference sequence). The CDR3 is 15 residues long. The chain has TRBV3-1 (or the pseudogene TRBV3-2) and TRBJ2-3, with D possibly TRBD2 on 5 matching bases. The origin of this receptor is a human donor in a cohort sampled during active COVID-19. The specimen was peripheral blood. The CDR3 DNA reads TGTGCCAGCAGCCAAGAAGTCGGGAAGACAGATACGCAGTATTTT. It translates to CASSQEVGKTDTQYF.